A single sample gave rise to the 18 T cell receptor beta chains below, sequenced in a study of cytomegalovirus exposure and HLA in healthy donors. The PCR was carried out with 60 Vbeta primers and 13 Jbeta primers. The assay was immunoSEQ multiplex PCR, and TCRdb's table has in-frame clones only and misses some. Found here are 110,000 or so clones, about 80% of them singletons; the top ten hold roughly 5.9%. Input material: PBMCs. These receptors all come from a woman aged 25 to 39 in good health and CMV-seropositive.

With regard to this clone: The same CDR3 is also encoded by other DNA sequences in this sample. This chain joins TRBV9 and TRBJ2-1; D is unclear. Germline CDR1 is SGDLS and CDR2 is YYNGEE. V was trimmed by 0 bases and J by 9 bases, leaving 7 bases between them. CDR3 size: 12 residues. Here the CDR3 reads CASSVGESEQFF. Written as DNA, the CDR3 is TGTGCCAGCAGCGTAGGCGAGTCTGAGCAGTTCTTC. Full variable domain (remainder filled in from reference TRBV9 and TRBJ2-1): DSGVTQTPKHLITATGQRVTLRCSPRSGDLSVYWYQQSLDQGLQFLIQYYNGEERAKGNILERFSAQQFPDLHSELNLSSLELGDSALYFCASSVGESEQFFGPGTRLTVL.

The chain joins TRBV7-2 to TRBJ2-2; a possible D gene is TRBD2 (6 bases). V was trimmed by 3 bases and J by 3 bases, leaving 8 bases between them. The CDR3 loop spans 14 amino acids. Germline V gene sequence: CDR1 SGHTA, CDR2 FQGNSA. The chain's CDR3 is CASSFGLYTGELFF. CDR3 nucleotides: TGTGCCAGCAGCTTTGGACTATACACCGGGGAGCTGTTTTTT.

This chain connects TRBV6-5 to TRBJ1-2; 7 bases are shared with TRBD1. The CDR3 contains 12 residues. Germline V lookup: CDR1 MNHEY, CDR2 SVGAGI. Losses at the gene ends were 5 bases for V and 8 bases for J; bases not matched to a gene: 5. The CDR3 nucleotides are TGTGCCAGCAGTACCGGAGGGGGCGGCTACACCTTC. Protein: CASSTGGGGYTF.

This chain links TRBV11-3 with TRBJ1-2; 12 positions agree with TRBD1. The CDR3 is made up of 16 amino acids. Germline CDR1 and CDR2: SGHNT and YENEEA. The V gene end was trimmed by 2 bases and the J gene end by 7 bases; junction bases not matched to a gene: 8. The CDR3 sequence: CASSLFGTGGDGGYTF. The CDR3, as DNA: TGTGCCAGCAGCTTATTCGGGACAGGGGGCGATGGTGGCTACACCTTC.

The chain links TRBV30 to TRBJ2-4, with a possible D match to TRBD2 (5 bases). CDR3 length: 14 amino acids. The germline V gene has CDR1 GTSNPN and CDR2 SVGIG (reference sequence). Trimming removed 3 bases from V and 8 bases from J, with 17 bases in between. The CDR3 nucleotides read TGTGCCTGGAGGACCGGCGGGTCAGGATACATTCAGTACTTC. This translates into CAWRTGGSGYIQYF.

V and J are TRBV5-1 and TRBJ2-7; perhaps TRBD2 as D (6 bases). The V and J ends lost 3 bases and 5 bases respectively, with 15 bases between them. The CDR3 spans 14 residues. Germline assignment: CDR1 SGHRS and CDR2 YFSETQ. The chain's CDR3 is CASSWGVAGNEQYF. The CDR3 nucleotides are TGCGCCAGCAGCTGGGGGGTGGCAGGGAACGAGCAGTACTTC.

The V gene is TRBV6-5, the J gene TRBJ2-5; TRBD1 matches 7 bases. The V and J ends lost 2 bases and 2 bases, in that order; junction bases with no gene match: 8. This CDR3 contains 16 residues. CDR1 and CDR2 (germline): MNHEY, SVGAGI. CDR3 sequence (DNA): TGTGCCAGCAGTTACCCCTCCAGGACAGGACAAGAGACCCAGTACTTC. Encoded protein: CASSYPSRTGQETQYF.

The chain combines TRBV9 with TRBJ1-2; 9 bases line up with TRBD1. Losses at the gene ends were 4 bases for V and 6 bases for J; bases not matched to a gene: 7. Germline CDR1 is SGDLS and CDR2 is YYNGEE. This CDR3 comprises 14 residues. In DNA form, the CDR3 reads TGTGCCAGCAGCTCTGGACAGGGGTTGGATGGCTACACCTTC. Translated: CASSSGQGLDGYTF.

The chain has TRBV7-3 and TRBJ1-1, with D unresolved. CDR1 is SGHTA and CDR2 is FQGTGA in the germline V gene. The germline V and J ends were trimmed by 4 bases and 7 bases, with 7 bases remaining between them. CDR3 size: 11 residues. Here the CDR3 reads CASSSGNEAFF. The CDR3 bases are TGTGCCAGCAGCTCGGGTAATGAAGCTTTCTTT.

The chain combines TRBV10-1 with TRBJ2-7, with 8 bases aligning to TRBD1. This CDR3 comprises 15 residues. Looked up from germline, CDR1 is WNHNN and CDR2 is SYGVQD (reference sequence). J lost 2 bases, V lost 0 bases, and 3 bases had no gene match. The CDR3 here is CASSESIQGAYEQYF. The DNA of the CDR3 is TGCGCCAGCAGTGAGTCGATACAGGGGGCCTACGAGCAGTACTTC.

The CDR3 bases are TGTGCCAGCAGACAACAGACAGGGGGTAATGGCTACACCTTC. This sequence encodes CASRQQTGGNGYTF. The chain has TRBV5-4 and TRBJ1-2, with 9 bases aligning to TRBD1. The CDR3 totals 14 residues. Trimming at V came to 5 bases and at J to 6 bases, leaving 8 bases not matched to a gene. CDR1 and CDR2 from the germline V gene are SGHNT and YYREEE (reference sequence).

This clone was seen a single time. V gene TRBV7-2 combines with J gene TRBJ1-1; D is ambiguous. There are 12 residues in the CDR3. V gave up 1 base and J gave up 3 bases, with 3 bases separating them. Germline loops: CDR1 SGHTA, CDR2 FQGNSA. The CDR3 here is CASSLVYTEAFF. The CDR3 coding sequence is TGTGCCAGCAGCTTAGTATACACTGAAGCTTTCTTT.

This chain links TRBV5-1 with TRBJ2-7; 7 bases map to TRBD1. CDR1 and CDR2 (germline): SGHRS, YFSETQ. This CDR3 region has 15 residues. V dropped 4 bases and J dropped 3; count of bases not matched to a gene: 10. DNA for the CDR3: TGCGCCAGCAGCCCTGAGGGGGCTCGGGGCTACGAGCAGTACTTC. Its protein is CASSPEGARGYEQYF.

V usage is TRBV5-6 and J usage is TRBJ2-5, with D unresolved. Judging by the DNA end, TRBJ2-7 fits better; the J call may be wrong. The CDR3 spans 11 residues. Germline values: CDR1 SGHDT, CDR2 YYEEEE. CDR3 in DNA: TGTGCCAGCAGCTTGGCTTACGAGCAGTACTTC. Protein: CASSLAYEQYF.

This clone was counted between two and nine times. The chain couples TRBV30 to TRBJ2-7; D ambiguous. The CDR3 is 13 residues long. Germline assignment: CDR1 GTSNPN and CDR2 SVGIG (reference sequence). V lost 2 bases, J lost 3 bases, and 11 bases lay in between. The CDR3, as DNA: TGTGCCTGGAGTTCCACTTTAGACTACGAGCAGTACTTC. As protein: CAWSSTLDYEQYF.

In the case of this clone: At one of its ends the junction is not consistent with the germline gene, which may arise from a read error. CDR3 in amino acids: CSSSYGVGVPYEQYF. The CDR3 nucleotides are TGTTCCAGCAGCTACGGTGTAGGGGTTCCCTACGAGCAGTACTTC. The rearrangement uses TRBV7-9 and TRBJ2-7, with a tentative D call TRBD1 (5 bases). The CDR3 is 15 amino acids. Germline assignment: CDR1 SEHNR and CDR2 FQNEAQ (reference sequence).

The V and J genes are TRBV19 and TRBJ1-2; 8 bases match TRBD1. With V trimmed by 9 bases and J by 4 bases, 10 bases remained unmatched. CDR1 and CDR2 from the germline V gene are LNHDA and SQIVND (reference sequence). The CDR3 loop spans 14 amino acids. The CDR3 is CASQAGGAGYGYTF. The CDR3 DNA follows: TGTGCCAGCCAAGCAGGGGGCGCGGGCTATGGCTACACCTTC.

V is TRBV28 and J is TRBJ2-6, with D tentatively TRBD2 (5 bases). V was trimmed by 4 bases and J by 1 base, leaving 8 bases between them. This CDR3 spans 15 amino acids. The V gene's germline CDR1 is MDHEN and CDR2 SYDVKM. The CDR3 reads CASSWGVSGANVLTF. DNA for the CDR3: TGTGCCAGCAGTTGGGGAGTTTCTGGGGCCAACGTCCTGACTTTC.